The rows below give T cell receptor beta chains drawn from one sample of a study of T cell clusters in autoimmune cytopenias. TCRdb reworked the multiplex PCR reads into one entry per CDR3 protein, no DNA. Its table lists approximately 4,800 distinct CDR3 sequences. Sample: peripheral blood. The receptors come from a human donor with an autoimmune cytopenia or autoimmune hepatitis (not recorded which). Each CDR3 is given with its conserved first and last residue. Rows give clone size only sometimes, using once, few, many, or a class for an expanded clone.

j_call clone_size v_call cdr3_aa
TRBJ2-2 - TRBV19 CASSIGGRQTGELFF
TRBJ1-6 - TRBV12-3/TRBV12-4 CASSLTGNRNSPLHF
TRBJ2-7 medium-sized TRBV12-3/TRBV12-4 CASSDPWGELGEQYF
TRBJ2-1 medium-sized TRBV6-5 CASSYSAGSYNEQFF
TRBJ2-7 medium-sized TRBV30 CAWSVRGTRGEQYF
TRBJ1-5 medium-sized TRBV6-6 CASGLGEQPQHF
TRBJ2-1 - TRBV19 CASSTRDSKNEQFF
TRBJ1-6 medium-sized TRBV7-2 CASSAQSHSYNSPLHF
TRBJ1-5 - TRBV27 CASSPGTGKMYQPQHF
TRBJ2-5 medium-sized TRBV18 CASSPQESTQETQYF
TRBJ2-7 large TRBV29-1 CSVEGQGAGEQYF
TRBJ2-1 medium-sized TRBV11-1 CASSAPGLATLNEQFF
TRBJ2-3 - TRBV19 CASSILGQQYTDTQYF
TRBJ2-3 - TRBV5-1 CASSLDRATDTQYF
TRBJ2-7 - TRBV18 CASSPSPGQRNYEQYF
TRBJ2-1 - TRBV24-1 CATSDFTEAGTNEQFF
TRBJ2-7 medium-sized TRBV19 CASSLMTSGRSEQYF
TRBJ2-1 medium-sized TRBV19 CASSTRRTSGNHNEQFF
TRBJ1-2 medium-sized TRBV27 CASSLTVQYSGYGYTF
TRBJ2-3 - TRBV11-1 CASSLDFAGSDTQYF
TRBJ2-2 medium-sized TRBV29-1 CSVTLAGRNTGELFF
TRBJ2-1 large TRBV6-2/TRBV6-3 CASRYNQGGQFF
TRBJ1-2 - TRBV18 CASSFGQPPMITGYTF
TRBJ2-2 - TRBV7-9 CASSIPGTTNTGELFF
TRBJ1-5 - TRBV5-1 CASSLGGSTPQHF
TRBJ1-1 - TRBV6-1 CASSRNTEAFF
TRBJ2-2 medium-sized TRBV6-5 CASSQNTGELFF
TRBJ2-2 - TRBV5-1 CASRPSSGRTGELFF
TRBJ2-5 medium-sized TRBV27 CASSFRRQETQYF
TRBJ2-5 large TRBV29-1 CSGHNPGEETQYF
TRBJ1-1 medium-sized TRBV29-1 CSVATGRGTEAFF
TRBJ2-3 - TRBV7-2 CASSLDRAADTQYF
TRBJ2-1 medium-sized TRBV5-6 CASSLTNKQFF
TRBJ2-2 - TRBV11-2 CASSFLRGRTTGELFF
TRBJ2-6 - TRBV5-1 CASSLGQRSGANVLTF
TRBJ2-3 - TRBV20-1 CSARGPVGITDTQYF
TRBJ1-2 - TRBV30 CAWSVPAIYGYTF
TRBJ2-5 - TRBV4-2 CASSQDGGLAGGAGETQYF
TRBJ2-1 - TRBV6-5 CASRDPGRGEQFF
TRBJ2-7 - TRBV6-5 CASRTSGSSYNEQYF
TRBJ1-1 medium-sized TRBV11-1 CASSLYRTEAFF
TRBJ2-5 - TRBV6-1 CASSVGVRETQYF
TRBJ2-5 - TRBV18 CASSPIPALGTQYF
TRBJ2-6 medium-sized TRBV30 CAWSGEEGARSGANVLTF
TRBJ1-1 - TRBV27 CASSRSTLGQGGAEAFF